This T cell receptor beta chain was sequenced for a study of blood T cell repertoires in COVID-19. Overall study: The United States, Italy and Spain supplied acute and convalescent COVID-19 samples. In each case, the material was cDNA or gDNA derived from T cells, B-cell-depleted T cells, or PBMCs.

Produced via immunoSEQ multiplex PCR; TCRdb's table is partial and in-frame only. Here the sample spans about 240,000 clones, about four fifths being singletons. Germline-derived CDR1 and CDR2 are LGHNA and YSLEER. The V and J ends lost 0 bases and 2 bases respectively, with 10 bases between them. This CDR3 has 16 amino acids. The gene calls are TRBV4-3 and TRBJ2-2, with D possibly TRBD2 on 5 matching bases. The TCR comes from a woman between 18 and 29 years old with acute or convalescent COVID-19. Sequencing was done on a sample of peripheral blood. Here the CDR3 reads CASSQDSGINTGELFF. The CDR3 DNA sequence: TGCGCCAGCAGCCAAGACTCGGGAATAAACACCGGGGAGCTGTTTTTT.